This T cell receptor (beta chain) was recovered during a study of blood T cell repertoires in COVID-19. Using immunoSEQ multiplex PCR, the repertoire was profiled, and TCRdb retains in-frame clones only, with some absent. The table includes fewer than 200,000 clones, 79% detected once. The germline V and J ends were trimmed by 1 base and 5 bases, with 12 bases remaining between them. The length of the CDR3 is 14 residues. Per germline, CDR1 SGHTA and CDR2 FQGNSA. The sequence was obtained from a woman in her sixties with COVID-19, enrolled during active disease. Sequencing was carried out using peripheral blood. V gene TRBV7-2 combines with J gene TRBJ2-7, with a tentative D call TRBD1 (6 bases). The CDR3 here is CASSLVPGAHEQYF. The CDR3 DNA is TGTGCCAGCAGCTTAGTCCCAGGGGCCCACGAGCAGTACTTC.